These 29 T cell receptor beta chains were all obtained from the same sample, sequenced in a study of blood T cell repertoires in COVID-19. Generated by immunoSEQ multiplex PCR, the TCRdb table keeps only in-frame clones and is missing some. Of over 200,000 clones listed, under 95% are singletons. The sample comprised peripheral blood. The receptors derive from a young man with acute or convalescent COVID-19.

J is TRBJ2-7 and V is TRBV6-5; 9 bases align to TRBD1. This CDR3 is 13 amino acids long. Germline loops: CDR1 MNHEY, CDR2 SVGAGI. The ends lost 6 bases at V and 6 bases at J; junction bases unmatched: 6. The CDR3 nucleotides read TGTGCCAGCAGACGGGACAGGGAAGGCGAGCAGTACTTC. This sequence encodes CASRRDREGEQYF.

The CDR3, as DNA: TGTGCAAGTCGCGCTGAAGGGACAGGGAGAACCGGGGAGCTGTTTTTT. Residues: CASRAEGTGRTGELFF. The chain employs TRBV12-2 and TRBJ2-2; the D call of TRBD1 is as the table states it, not checked on the DNA. TRBV12-2 represents a pseudogene. This CDR3 has 16 amino acids.

V and J are TRBV25-1 and TRBJ2-5, with D perhaps TRBD1 (5 bases). With 5 bases removed from V and 5 bases from J, the gap between germline ends came to 15 bases. Germline CDR1 and CDR2: MGHDK and SYGVNS. This CDR3 has 14 residues. The DNA for the CDR3 is TGTGCCAGCAGTTCACTAAGGGGTGGGGAGACCCAGTACTTC. Protein product: CASSSLRGGETQYF. The whole variable domain, remainder taken from reference TRBV25-1 and TRBJ2-5, is EADIYQTPRYLVIGTGKKITLECSQTMGHDKMYWYQQDPGMELHLIHYSYGVNSTEKGDLSSESTVSRIRTEHFPLTLESARPSHTSQYLCASSSLRGGETQYFGPGTRLLVL.

The chain uses TRBV3-1 (or the pseudogene TRBV3-2) and TRBJ2-3; 14 bases are shared with TRBD2. Germline V gene lookup returns CDR1 LGHDT and CDR2 YNNKEL (reference sequence). Germline trimming cut 2 bases from V and 4 bases from J; bases unmatched to any gene: 2. The CDR3 contains 16 residues. The CDR3 DNA is TGTGCCAGCAGCCAACCGGGACTAGCGGGGGCAGATACGCAGTATTTT. It translates to CASSQPGLAGADTQYF.

This clone was recorded once. V is TRBV11-2 and J is TRBJ2-2, with D possibly matching TRBD2 (6 bases). The CDR3 consists of 14 residues. V was trimmed by 6 bases and J by 3 bases, leaving 11 bases between them. The germline CDR1 and CDR2 sequences are SGHAT and FQNNGV. The chain's CDR3 is CASRGRGDTGELFF. CDR3 nucleotides: TGTGCCAGCAGAGGGCGCGGGGACACCGGGGAGCTGTTTTTT.

This chain connects TRBV28 to TRBJ2-1; 7 bases agree with TRBD1. Trimming took 8 bases from V and 10 from J; bases not matched to a gene: 8. CDR1 MDHEN and CDR2 SYDVKM come from the germline V gene. This CDR3 is 12 amino acids long. CDR3 in DNA: TGTGCCAGCGGCCTTACAGGGGACGAGCAGTTCTTC. As protein: CASGLTGDEQFF.

This sequence joins TRBV5-1 and TRBJ2-1, with D maybe TRBD2 (5 bases). Germline CDR1 is SGHRS and CDR2 is YFSETQ. The ends were cut back, 1 base at V and 4 bases at J, with 18 bases in the middle. CDR3 length equals 17 residues. The CDR3 DNA is TGCGCCAGCAGCTTGAGCCTAGCCCGAAATCTTTACAATGAGCAGTTCTTC. It is translated as CASSLSLARNLYNEQFF.

This sequence joins TRBV30 and TRBJ1-1, with 8 bases that match TRBD1. Germline loops: CDR1 GTSNPN, CDR2 SVGIG (reference sequence). V shed 3 bases, J shed 5 bases, and the junction held 5 bases outside the gene matches. The CDR3 sequence is 13 residues long. The CDR3 loop reads CAWSRGRETEAFF. The DNA for the CDR3 is TGTGCCTGGAGCAGGGGGCGAGAAACTGAAGCTTTCTTT.

This clone was observed once. The rearrangement uses TRBV10-1 and TRBJ2-2; TRBD2 agrees at 12 bases. Germline CDR1 reads WNHNN; CDR2 reads SYGVQD (reference sequence). The CDR3 totals 17 residues. The junction had 2 bases not matched to a gene; V was cut back by 3 bases and J by 0 bases. In nucleotides, the CDR3 is TGCGCCAGCAGTGAAGGACTAGCGGGGACGAACACCGGGGAGCTGTTTTTT. Translating it yields CASSEGLAGTNTGELFF.

The J gene is TRBJ2-1, the V gene TRBV11-3; no definite D call. Trimming took off 6 bases at V and 7 bases at J, with 10 bases between the two ends. CDR1 and CDR2 (germline): SGHNT, YENEEA. The CDR3 contains 12 residues. The CDR3 DNA sequence: TGTGCCAGCAGAATAGTTTCTAATGAGCAGTTCTTC. Translating it yields CASRIVSNEQFF.

This chain uses TRBV7-3 with TRBJ1-4, with TRBD1 matching over 10 bases. Per the germline V gene, CDR1 is SGHTA and CDR2 is FQGTGA. This CDR3 region has 16 residues. Unmatched junction bases numbered 7, after V lost 4 bases and J lost 5 bases. CDR3 sequence (DNA): TGTGCCAGCAGCTCGACAGGGGGCAAGGGAAATGAAAAACTGTTTTTT. Protein sequence: CASSSTGGKGNEKLFF. Filled out from reference TRBV7-3 and TRBJ1-4, the complete variable domain reads GAGVSQTPSNKVTEKGKYVELRCDPISGHTALYWYRQSLGQGPEFLIYFQGTGAADDSGLPNDRFFAVRPEGSVSTLKIQRTERGDSAVYLCASSSTGGKGNEKLFFGSGTQLSVL.

The chain recombines TRBV5-1 with TRBJ2-7; D may be TRBD2 (5 bases). The V gene's germline CDR1 is SGHRS and CDR2 YFSETQ. The germline V and J ends were trimmed by 1 base and 4 bases, with 12 bases remaining between them. The CDR3 is made up of 14 amino acids. CDR3 coding DNA: TGCGCCAGCAGCTTGTCCGGAGCGGAATACGAGCAGTACTTC. Translating gives CASSLSGAEYEQYF.

The CDR3 spells CASSFNLGSGSYGYTF. DNA for the CDR3: TGCGCCAGCAGCTTCAATCTGGGGTCGGGGAGCTATGGCTACACCTTC. This chain connects TRBV5-1 to TRBJ1-2; D uncertain. There are 16 residues in the CDR3. The germline V gene encodes CDR1 SGHRS and CDR2 YFSETQ. Trimming removed 2 bases from V and 4 bases from J, with 18 bases in between.

The rearrangement joins TRBV28 to TRBJ1-5; the D is unclear. The V end lost 6 bases, the J end lost 11 bases, and 14 bases lay between the germline ends. The length of the CDR3 is 12 residues. Germline assignment: CDR1 MDHEN and CDR2 SYDVKM. In DNA form, the CDR3 reads TGTGCCAGCAGGACCACACACCAGGCCCAGCATTTT. It specifies CASRTTHQAQHF.

The V and J genes are TRBV4-1 and TRBJ2-1; TRBD2 aligns across 7 bases. The CDR3 sequence is 15 residues long. The J segment lost 1 base and the V segment lost 2 bases, leaving 2 bases of the junction unmatched. The germline V gene encodes CDR1 MGHRA and CDR2 YSYEKL. CDR3: CASSQQLASYNEQFF. The CDR3 nucleotides read TGCGCCAGCAGCCAACAACTAGCGTCCTACAATGAGCAGTTCTTC.

The chain recombines TRBV10-3 with TRBJ1-1; D not certain. This CDR3 contains 15 residues. Germline V CDR1 and CDR2: ENHRY, SYGVKD. Trimming took off 5 bases at V and 6 bases at J, with 19 bases between the two ends. CDR3: CAISPEAISNAEAFF. The CDR3 DNA reads TGTGCCATCAGTCCGGAGGCCATATCCAATGCTGAAGCTTTCTTT.

This chain connects TRBV15 to TRBJ2-7; the match to TRBD2 covers 7 bases. CDR3 size: 14 residues. With V trimmed by 5 bases and J by 2 bases, 6 bases remained unmatched. Looked up from germline, CDR1 is LNHNV and CDR2 is YYDKDF (reference sequence). The CDR3 spells CATSVSSGTYEQYF. DNA for the CDR3: TGTGCCACCAGCGTTTCTAGCGGCACCTACGAGCAGTACTTC.

The gene calls are TRBV6-5 and TRBJ1-4; no definite D call. The germline V gene encodes CDR1 MNHEY and CDR2 SVGAGI. This CDR3 is 15 amino acids long. V shed 6 bases and J shed 3 bases, with 14 bases lying between them. The CDR3 region has the DNA TGTGCCAGCAGACTTAACCAGGCTGCTAATGAAAAACTGTTTTTT. Its protein is CASRLNQAANEKLFF.

The genes are TRBV6-6 and TRBJ2-3; 11 nucleotides match TRBD2. The V gene's germline CDR1 is MNHNY and CDR2 SVGAGI (reference sequence). The CDR3 sequence is 15 residues long. J lost 2 bases, V lost 8 bases, and 6 bases had no gene match. CDR3 residues: CASLGLAGFTDTQYF. The CDR3 DNA reads TGTGCCAGCCTAGGACTAGCGGGTTTCACAGATACGCAGTATTTT.

V and J are TRBV5-1 and TRBJ1-3; TRBD1 aligns across 9 bases. V was clipped by 3 bases and J by 0 bases; unmatched bases: 4. The CDR3 runs to 16 residues. The germline V gene encodes CDR1 SGHRS and CDR2 YFSETQ. Written as DNA, the CDR3 is TGCGCCAGCAGCTCACAGGGGGCCCGCTCTGGAAACACCATATATTTT. Residues: CASSSQGARSGNTIYF.

CDR3 bases: TGTGCCAGTGGCAGGGGGGAGTTTTCTGAAGCTTTCTTT. Translating gives CASGRGEFSEAFF. V usage is TRBV19 and J usage is TRBJ1-1; 7 nucleotides agree with TRBD1. Losses at the gene ends were 8 bases for V and 6 bases for J; bases not matched to a gene: 9. This CDR3 region has 13 residues. Germline V gene data show CDR1 as LNHDA and CDR2 as SQIVND (reference sequence).

This sequence joins TRBV28 and TRBJ1-3; D unresolved. CDR3 length: 13 residues. Germline-derived CDR1 and CDR2 are MDHEN and SYDVKM. The V end lost 7 bases, the J end lost 4 bases, and 11 bases lay between the germline ends. The CDR3 loop is CASTLLRGNTIYF. Here the CDR3 DNA reads TGTGCCAGCACCTTATTGCGGGGAAACACCATATATTTT. The complete variable domain, with remaining parts taken from reference TRBV28 and TRBJ1-3, reads DVKVTQSSRYLVKRTGEKVFLECVQDMDHENMFWYRQDPGLGLRLIYFSYDVKMKEKGDIPEGYSVSREKKERFSLILESASTNQTSMYLCASTLLRGNTIYFGEGSWLTVV.

The gene calls are TRBV19 and TRBJ2-7, with a tentative D call TRBD1 (6 bases). Germline-derived CDR1 and CDR2 are LNHDA and SQIVND (reference sequence). Between the trimmed V and J ends, which lost 1 base and 3 bases, there was a span of 10 bases. CDR3 length: 14 residues. CDR3 coding DNA: TGTGCCAGTAGTATAGCAGGGGCCCTCTACGAGCAGTACTTC. It codes for CASSIAGALYEQYF.

This chain links TRBV4-1 with TRBJ2-2, with a weak D call TRBD2 (7 bases). The CDR3 is 16 amino acids. Trimming took off 2 bases at V and 0 bases at J, with 10 bases between the two ends. Looked up from germline, CDR1 is MGHRA and CDR2 is YSYEKL. DNA for the CDR3: TGCGCCAGCAGCCAAAGGGGGGGCCCGAACACCGGGGAGCTGTTTTTT. Translating it yields CASSQRGGPNTGELFF.

This rearrangement joins TRBV28 to TRBJ1-1; TRBD1 is a possible D gene (6 bases). V was pared by 5 bases and J by 10 bases, with 14 bases between. The length of the CDR3 is 12 residues. The germline gives CDR1 MDHEN, CDR2 SYDVKM. The CDR3 DNA reads as TGTGCCAGCAGTGTACAGGGCCGACGAGCTTTCTTT. This gives the protein CASSVQGRRAFF.

This chain joins TRBV4-1 and TRBJ2-2; 7 nucleotides line up with TRBD2. Germline CDR1 MGHRA, CDR2 YSYEKL. There are 16 residues in the CDR3. The V gene end was trimmed by 0 bases and the J gene end by 3 bases; junction bases not matched to a gene: 4. The CDR3 region is CASSQEGRVDTGELFF. CDR3 sequence (DNA): TGCGCCAGCAGCCAAGAGGGGAGGGTGGACACCGGGGAGCTGTTTTTT.

This clone was counted a few times. The chain links TRBV28 to TRBJ2-5, with no clear D. CDR3 length: 15 residues. Trimming stripped 4 bases from V and 2 bases from J, with 14 bases between. Germline CDR1 reads MDHEN; CDR2 reads SYDVKM. The CDR3 here is CASSSLLVVQETQYF. CDR3 in DNA: TGTGCCAGCAGTTCTTTATTAGTAGTACAAGAGACCCAGTACTTC.

Here the CDR3 reads CASSLALDRGNYEQYF. The CDR3 DNA follows: TGTGCCAGCAGCTTAGCGCTTGACAGGGGAAATTACGAGCAGTACTTC. This chain joins TRBV7-2 and TRBJ2-7, with 8 bases lining up with TRBD1. The CDR3 runs to 16 residues. Germline-derived CDR1 and CDR2 are SGHTA and FQGNSA. V gave up 0 bases and J gave up 4 bases; unmatched junction bases: 8.

This clone was observed a single time. The V gene is TRBV5-1, the J gene TRBJ2-7; 12 bases map to TRBD1. The V and J ends lost 2 bases and 6 bases, in that order; junction bases with no gene match: 3. CDR3 length: 14 residues. Germline V gene lookup returns CDR1 SGHRS and CDR2 YFSETQ. CDR3 sequence (DNA): TGCGCCAGCAGCTTAGGGACAGGGGGCTCCGAGCAGTACTTC. Residues: CASSLGTGGSEQYF. Combining the CDR3 with reference TRBV5-1 and TRBJ2-7 gives the whole variable domain KAGVTQTPRYLIKTRGQQVTLSCSPISGHRSVSWYQQTPGQGLQFLFEYFSETQRNKGNFPGRFSGRQFSNSRSEMNVSTLELGDSALYLCASSLGTGGSEQYFGPGTRLTVT.